This entry lists 18 T cell receptor beta chains sequenced from one sample in a study of blood T cell repertoires in COVID-19. TCRdb keeps only in-frame clones here, not all; method: immunoSEQ multiplex PCR. The sample includes some 16,000 clones, around 88% seen only once; the top ten take around 12%. Sequencing was done on a sample of peripheral blood. The receptors here all came from a human donor in a cohort sampled during active COVID-19.

This clone appeared a few times. The chain links TRBV3-1 (or the pseudogene TRBV3-2) to TRBJ1-1, with TRBD1 matching over 8 bases. Per germline, CDR1 LGHDT and CDR2 YNNKEL (reference sequence). V lost 5 bases to trimming and J lost 5 bases; unmatched junction nucleotides: 13. The CDR3 totals 16 residues. The CDR3 DNA follows: TGTGCCAGCAGCGCTTCAGGGGGCGCTGGGAGAACTGAAGCTTTCTTT. Translation gives CASSASGGAGRTEAFF.

This clone showed up just once. The chain recombines TRBV7-2 with TRBJ1-1; D gene uncertain. The germline gives CDR1 SGHTA, CDR2 FQGNSA. CDR3 length: 14 amino acids. Trimming stripped 1 base from V and 1 base from J, with 7 bases between. The CDR3 here is CASSLVGPNTEAFF. CDR3 DNA: TGTGCCAGCAGCTTAGTTGGGCCGAACACTGAAGCTTTCTTT.

This clone has a single count. The J gene is TRBJ2-1, the V gene TRBV10-3; 9 nucleotides line up with TRBD1. CDR3 length: 14 residues. V was pared by 7 bases and J by 6 bases, with 7 bases of the junction left unmatched. CDR1 ENHRY and CDR2 SYGVKD come from the germline V gene. CDR3 coding DNA: TGTGCCATCAACCCGGGACAGGGCTCCAATGAGCAGTTCTTC. As protein: CAINPGQGSNEQFF.

The chain joins TRBV4-2 to TRBJ1-5; the match to TRBD1 covers 8 bases. The trim removed 0 bases at V and 6 bases at J, leaving 10 bases unmatched. From germline, CDR1 is LGHNA and CDR2 YNFKEQ. This CDR3 contains 17 residues. The CDR3, as DNA: TGTGCCAGCAGCCAAGATCCTACGGGACAGGTAGGTCAGCCCCAGCATTTT. Its translation: CASSQDPTGQVGQPQHF.

This chain links TRBV30 with TRBJ2-5, with TRBD1 identical over 9 bases. The V gene end was trimmed by 3 bases and the J gene end by 1 base; junction bases not matched to a gene: 3. The length of the CDR3 is 14 residues. CDR1 is GTSNPN, CDR2 SVGIG, per germline (reference sequence). The CDR3 nucleotides are TGTGCCTGGAGCCCGGACAGGGGCCAAGAGACCCAGTACTTC. Its translation is CAWSPDRGQETQYF.

This rearrangement joins TRBV28 to TRBJ1-1; tentative D call: TRBD1 (5 bases). The CDR3 contains 15 residues. V lost 6 bases and J lost 4, with 18 bases in between. Looked up from germline, CDR1 is MDHEN and CDR2 is SYDVKM. The CDR3 loop is CASSRSPRVGTEAFF. The DNA for the CDR3 is TGTGCCAGCAGCCGGTCCCCCAGGGTGGGCACTGAAGCTTTCTTT. The full variable domain, rest sourced from reference TRBV28 and TRBJ1-1, is DVKVTQSSRYLVKRTGEKVFLECVQDMDHENMFWYRQDPGLGLRLIYFSYDVKMKEKGDIPEGYSVSREKKERFSLILESASTNQTSMYLCASSRSPRVGTEAFFGQGTRLTVV.

The chain has TRBV6-5 and TRBJ1-2; D remains unclear. Trimming removed 2 bases from V and 4 bases from J, with 11 bases in between. Germline V gene lookup returns CDR1 MNHEY and CDR2 SVGAGI. The CDR3 runs to 14 residues. CDR3 residues: CASSYAPQTYGYTF. The CDR3 coding sequence is TGTGCCAGCAGTTACGCGCCCCAAACCTATGGCTACACCTTC.

The chain uses TRBV5-4 and TRBJ1-2, with 11 positions matching TRBD1. In germline, CDR1 is SGHNT, CDR2 YYREEE (reference sequence). The ends lost 5 bases at V and 2 bases at J; junction bases unmatched: 2. The CDR3 has 14 residues. The CDR3 nucleotides read TGTGCCAGCAGAGGACAGGGGGCAAACTATGGCTACACCTTC. It yields the protein CASRGQGANYGYTF.

The CDR3 bases are TGCGCCAGCAGCTTAGGACAGGCCAAAGGCGACGAGCAGTACTTC. It encodes CASSLGQAKGDEQYF. The chain employs TRBV5-1 and TRBJ2-7; TRBD1 agrees at 7 bases. The CDR3 totals 15 residues. Trimming removed 2 bases from V and 5 bases from J; junction bases left unmatched: 10. Looked up from germline, CDR1 is SGHRS and CDR2 is YFSETQ. The full variable domain, rest sourced from reference TRBV5-1 and TRBJ2-7, is KAGVTQTPRYLIKTRGQQVTLSCSPISGHRSVSWYQQTPGQGLQFLFEYFSETQRNKGNFPGRFSGRQFSNSRSEMNVSTLELGDSALYLCASSLGQAKGDEQYFGPGTRLTVT.

The chain combines TRBV19 with TRBJ1-2; TRBD1 matches 7 bases. CDR1 and CDR2 from the germline V gene are LNHDA and SQIVND (reference sequence). Unmatched junction bases numbered 6, after V lost 5 bases and J lost 0 bases. The CDR3 loop spans 15 amino acids. The DNA for the CDR3 is TGTGCCAGTAGTCCTACAGGGGCTACTAACTATGGCTACACCTTC. Encoded protein: CASSPTGATNYGYTF.

V usage is TRBV4-1 and J usage is TRBJ1-1; D is ambiguous. V lost 7 bases to trimming and J lost 10 bases, with 16 bases between them. CDR3 length: 12 residues. Per germline, CDR1 MGHRA and CDR2 YSYEKL. CDR3 loop: CASTHPGFGAFF. In DNA form, the CDR3 reads TGCGCCAGCACTCATCCGGGGTTCGGAGCTTTCTTT.

This chain links TRBV11-2 with TRBJ1-1; D gene uncertain. Germline V CDR1 and CDR2: SGHAT, FQNNGV. CDR3 length: 13 residues. Trimming pared 5 bases from V and 1 base from J, leaving 8 bases between. CDR3 region: CASSITANTEAFF. The DNA of the CDR3 is TGTGCCAGCAGCATCACAGCGAACACTGAAGCTTTCTTT. Drawing the rest from reference TRBV11-2 and TRBJ1-1, the complete variable domain is EAGVAQSPRYKIIEKRQSVAFWCNPISGHATLYWYQQILGQGPKLLIQFQNNGVVDDSQLPKDRFSAERLKGVDSTLKIQPAKLEDSAVYLCASSITANTEAFFGQGTRLTVV.

This CDR3 is CATSDPQGIGMNEQFF. The CDR3 region has the DNA TGTGCCACCAGTGATCCACAGGGAATTGGAATGAATGAGCAGTTCTTC. The chain uses TRBV24-1 and TRBJ2-1, with a weak D call TRBD1 (6 bases). The V and J ends lost 3 bases and 7 bases respectively, with 18 bases between them. The CDR3 runs to 16 residues. Per germline, CDR1 KGHDR and CDR2 SFDVKD.

The chain recombines TRBV7-2 with TRBJ2-3; possibly TRBD1 for D (6 bases). Germline loops: CDR1 SGHTA, CDR2 FQGNSA. The length of the CDR3 is 14 residues. Trimming took off 1 base at V and 6 bases at J, with 11 bases between the two ends. CDR3 DNA sequence: TGTGCCAGCAGCTTAGATCAGGGGCGGGATACGCAGTATTTT. This sequence encodes CASSLDQGRDTQYF.

The rearrangement joins TRBV5-4 to TRBJ2-2; TRBD1 aligns across 12 bases. CDR3 length equals 16 residues. The V segment lost 3 bases and the J segment 3 bases; nucleotides outside the gene matches: 3. The germline V gene has CDR1 SGHNT and CDR2 YYREEE (reference sequence). CDR3: CASSWGQGAYTGELFF. The CDR3 DNA reads as TGTGCCAGCAGCTGGGGACAGGGGGCGTACACCGGGGAGCTGTTTTTT.

The chain carries TRBV11-2 and TRBJ1-1, with D maybe TRBD1 (6 bases). Germline lookup yields CDR1 SGHAT and CDR2 FQNNGV. Between the trimmed V and J ends, which lost 2 bases and 4 bases, there was a span of 23 bases. The CDR3 has 18 amino acids. The CDR3: CASSLSKGAGAIGTEAFF. The CDR3 region has the DNA TGTGCCAGCAGCTTATCTAAAGGGGCAGGGGCAATTGGCACTGAAGCTTTCTTT. Combining the CDR3 with reference TRBV11-2 and TRBJ1-1 gives the whole variable domain EAGVAQSPRYKIIEKRQSVAFWCNPISGHATLYWYQQILGQGPKLLIQFQNNGVVDDSQLPKDRFSAERLKGVDSTLKIQPAKLEDSAVYLCASSLSKGAGAIGTEAFFGQGTRLTVV.

J is TRBJ1-1 and V is TRBV27; 8 bases are a match to TRBD1. V trimming: 3 bases; J trimming: 0 bases; junction bases outside the gene matches: 6. The CDR3 sequence is 16 residues long. Germline CDR1 and CDR2: MNHEY and SMNVEV (reference sequence). The CDR3 coding sequence is TGTGCCAGCAGTTTTGCGGGGACAGGTCTGAACACTGAAGCTTTCTTT. Amino acids: CASSFAGTGLNTEAFF.

The chain combines TRBV9 with TRBJ2-2; 7 positions match TRBD2. This CDR3 has 16 residues. The junction had 9 bases not matched to a gene; V was cut back by 0 bases and J by 7 bases. Germline V lookup: CDR1 SGDLS, CDR2 YYNGEE. This chain's CDR3 is CASSVGGGAEDGELFF. CDR3 nucleotide sequence: TGTGCCAGCAGCGTAGGGGGAGGGGCGGAGGACGGGGAGCTGTTTTTT.